This T cell receptor beta chain was identified in a study of blood T cells in healthy people across ages. Losses at the gene ends were 4 bases for V and 8 bases for J; bases not matched to a gene: 10. This CDR3 comprises 15 residues. The germline V gene encodes CDR1 MDHEN and CDR2 SYDVKM. Alongside a J-beta primer mix, a sample-barcoded 5' primer served in a second PCR lasting roughly 7 to 12 cycles. MiXCR was run by TCRdb on the 5' RACE reads, yielding one entry per CDR3 protein. The table shows roughly 860,000 distinct CDR3 sequences, with roughly 60% occurring only once. V and J are TRBV28 and TRBJ2-1, with TRBD2 identical over 8 bases. This clonotype originated in a man younger than 45 in good health. The sample was blood. CDR3 in DNA: TGTGCCAGCAGTTACTCCGGGACTAGGGTCTATGAGCAGTTCTTC. Its translation is CASSYSGTRVYEQFF. Based on the CDR3 plus reference TRBV28 and TRBJ2-1, the full variable domain is DVKVTQSSRYLVKRTGEKVFLECVQDMDHENMFWYRQDPGLGLRLIYFSYDVKMKEKGDIPEGYSVSREKKERFSLILESASTNQTSMYLCASSYSGTRVYEQFFGPGTRLTVL.